This T cell receptor (beta chain) was recorded in a study of T-cell reconstitution after alpha-beta-depleted transplantation in children. General study points: Certain patients had high TCRbeta diversity at day 60, and it came from recipient T cells and thymic progenitors that survived. T-cell numbers and diversity one year post-transplant derived largely from freshly generated T cells. The study reportedly traced alpha-beta T cells about two months after transplant to several hundred expanded graft clones.

For TCRbeta, the library was prepared with unique molecular identifiers. TCRdb used MiXCR to reprocess the PCR reads, holding one entry per CDR3 protein. The data contain 450,000 to 550,000 distinct CDR3 sequences, 9.5% to 12% of them singletons. Details on this clonotype: Its antigen remains unknown.

The sequenced sample was PBMCs, mostly from graft donor cells, obtained 180 days after TCRalphabeta/CD19-depleted stem cell transplant. This sequence originates from a female patient aged 2-10 years who had a stem cell transplant for aplastic anemia, so the T cells may come from the graft donor.

The CDR3 coding sequence is TGCAGCGTTACCTCAGGGTCCTATGGCTACACCTTC. This encodes CSVTSGSYGYTF. The chain recombines TRBV29-1 with TRBJ1-2, with D maybe TRBD1 (5 bases). The CDR3 runs to 12 residues. The V gene's germline CDR1 is SQVTM and CDR2 ANQGSEA. V gave up 5 bases and J gave up 4 bases, with 11 bases separating them.